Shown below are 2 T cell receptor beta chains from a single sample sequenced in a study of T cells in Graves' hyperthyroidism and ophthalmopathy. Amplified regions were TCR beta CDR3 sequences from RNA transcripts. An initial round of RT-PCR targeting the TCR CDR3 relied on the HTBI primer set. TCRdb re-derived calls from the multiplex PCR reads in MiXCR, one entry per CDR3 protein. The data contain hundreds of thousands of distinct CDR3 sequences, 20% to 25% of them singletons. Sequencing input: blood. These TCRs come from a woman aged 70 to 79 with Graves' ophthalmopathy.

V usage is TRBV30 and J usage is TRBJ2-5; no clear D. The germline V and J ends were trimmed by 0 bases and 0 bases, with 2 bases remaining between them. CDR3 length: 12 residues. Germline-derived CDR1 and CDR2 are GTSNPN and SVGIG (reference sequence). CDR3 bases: TGTGCCTGGAGTGTCCACCAAGAGACCCAGTACTTC. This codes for CAWSVHQETQYF.

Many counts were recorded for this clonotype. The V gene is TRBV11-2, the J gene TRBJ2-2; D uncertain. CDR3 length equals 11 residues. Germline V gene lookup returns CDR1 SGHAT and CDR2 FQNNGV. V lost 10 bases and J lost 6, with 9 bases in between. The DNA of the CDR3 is TGTGCCACTACGATCGCCGGGGAGCTGTTTTTT. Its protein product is CATTIAGELFF.